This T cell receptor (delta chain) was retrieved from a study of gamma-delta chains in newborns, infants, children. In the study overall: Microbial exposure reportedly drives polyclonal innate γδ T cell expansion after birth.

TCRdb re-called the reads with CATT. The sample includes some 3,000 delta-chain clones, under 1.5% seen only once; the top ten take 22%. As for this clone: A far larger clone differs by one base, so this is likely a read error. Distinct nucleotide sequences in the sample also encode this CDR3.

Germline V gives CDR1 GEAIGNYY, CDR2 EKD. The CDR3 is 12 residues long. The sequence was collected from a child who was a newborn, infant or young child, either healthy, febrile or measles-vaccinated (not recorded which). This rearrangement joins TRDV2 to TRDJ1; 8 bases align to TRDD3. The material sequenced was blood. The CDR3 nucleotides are TGTGCCTGTGGGGGATACACAGATAAACTCATCTTT. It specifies CACGGYTDKLIF.